This T cell receptor beta chain was captured by sequencing in a study of cytomegalovirus exposure and HLA in healthy donors. Study-level results: It has been reported that TCR beta sequences accurately predicted the HLA-A and HLA-B alleles of most subjects.

Concerning this clone: As yet, its antigen is unknown.

Use of 60 Vbeta and 13 Jbeta primers characterized the PCR. Profiling relied on immunoSEQ multiplex PCR, and the TCRdb table lists in-frame clones only, not all of them. The table records approximately 210,000 clones, 87% of them present only once. The sample was PBMCs. The origin of this receptor is a man aged 25-40 years in good health and CMV-seronegative.

The CDR3 DNA reads TGTGCCAGCAGCAAAGTAAGTGGACAGAACAACACTGAAGCTTTCTTT. Translation gives CASSKVSGQNNTEAFF. The chain joins TRBV21-1 to TRBJ1-1; the table's D gene call, TRBD1, was not cross checked with the DNA. TRBV21-1 is described as a pseudogene. The CDR3 is 16 amino acids.